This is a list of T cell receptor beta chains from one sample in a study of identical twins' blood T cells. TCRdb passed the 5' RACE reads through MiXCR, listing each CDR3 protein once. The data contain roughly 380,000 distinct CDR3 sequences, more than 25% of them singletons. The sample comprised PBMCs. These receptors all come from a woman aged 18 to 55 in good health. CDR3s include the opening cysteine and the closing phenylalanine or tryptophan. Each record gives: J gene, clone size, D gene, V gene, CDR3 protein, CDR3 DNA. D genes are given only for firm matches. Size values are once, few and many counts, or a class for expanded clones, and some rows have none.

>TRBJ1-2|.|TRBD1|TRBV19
CASSIARRGHNYGYTF
TGTGCCAGTAGTATAGCACGCAGGGGGCACAACTATGGCTACACCTTC
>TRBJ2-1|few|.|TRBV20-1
CSARSSGLEFF
TGCAGTGCTAGATCCTCTGGGCTGGAGTTCTTC
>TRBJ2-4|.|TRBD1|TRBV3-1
CASSRTGVAKNIQYF
TGTGCCAGCAGCCGTACAGGGGTAGCCAAAAACATTCAGTACTTC
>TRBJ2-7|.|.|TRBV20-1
CSAELEGVYEQYF
TGCAGTGCAGAATTGGAGGGAGTGTACGAGCAGTACTTC
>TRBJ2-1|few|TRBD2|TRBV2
CASSAWRGDNEQFF
TGTGCCAGCAGTGCATGGCGGGGGGACAATGAGCAGTTCTTC
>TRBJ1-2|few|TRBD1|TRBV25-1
CASSESAGTVINYGYTF
TGTGCCAGCAGTGAATCGGCCGGGACAGTGATTAACTATGGCTACACCTTC
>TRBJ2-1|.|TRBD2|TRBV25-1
CASSGLAGVGEQFF
TGTGCCAGCAGTGGACTAGCGGGAGTGGGTGAGCAGTTCTTC
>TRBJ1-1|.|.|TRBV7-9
CASSLLTGEWGAFF
TGTGCCAGCAGCTTACTAACCGGGGAGTGGGGTGCTTTCTTT
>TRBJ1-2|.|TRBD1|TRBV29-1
CSVARGQGDGYTF
TGCAGCGTTGCGAGAGGCCAGGGGGATGGCTACACCTTC
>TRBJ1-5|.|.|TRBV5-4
CASSLSGSIYSNQPQHF
TGTGCCAGCAGCTTGTCGGGATCCATTTATAGCAATCAGCCCCAGCATTTT
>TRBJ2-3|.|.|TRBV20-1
CSAFPLTGADTQYF
TGCAGTGCCTTCCCTTTGACGGGGGCAGATACGCAGTATTTT
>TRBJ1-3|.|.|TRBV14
CASSQVGDLGNTIYF
TGTGCCAGCAGCCAAGTGGGGGACCTTGGAAACACCATATATTTT
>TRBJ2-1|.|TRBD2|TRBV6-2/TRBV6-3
CASTPKRENGNEQFF
TGTGCCAGCACCCCGAAGCGGGAGAATGGCAATGAGCAGTTCTTC
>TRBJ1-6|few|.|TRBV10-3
CAIAEDYNSPLHF
TGTGCCATCGCGGAGGATTATAATTCACCCCTCCACTTT
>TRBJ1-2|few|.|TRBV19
CASSINGQSGYTF
TGTGCCAGTAGTATAAATGGGCAGTCTGGCTACACCTTC